The rows below give T cell receptor beta chains drawn from one sample of a study of cytomegalovirus exposure and HLA in healthy donors. The method was immunoSEQ multiplex PCR; TCRdb's version includes in-frame clones alone and lacks a portion of them. The top ten hold approximately 35% of the sample, which has under 70,000 clones, roughly 71% seen once. The material sequenced was PBMCs. These receptors were obtained from a man in his forties in good health and CMV-seropositive. CDR3s leave out the opening cysteine and the closing phenylalanine or tryptophan. The order of the fields is CDR3 protein, J gene, V gene, D gene, clone size. D genes are given only for firm matches. Only some rows state a clone size, as once, few, many or a class for expanded clones.

CDR3aa: ASSRGSNQPQH
j_gene: TRBJ1-5
v_gene: TRBV7-3
d_gene: .
abundance: few

CDR3aa: ASSPGQGNQPQH
j_gene: TRBJ1-5
v_gene: TRBV7-2
d_gene: TRBD1
abundance: .

CDR3aa: ASSLRQGIGTDTQY
j_gene: TRBJ2-3
v_gene: TRBV5-4
d_gene: TRBD1
abundance: few

CDR3aa: ASSLLPGEQF
j_gene: TRBJ2-1
v_gene: TRBV7-2
d_gene: .
abundance: .

CDR3aa: ASQEGAGLTEAF
j_gene: TRBJ1-1
v_gene: TRBV5-6
d_gene: TRBD1
abundance: .

CDR3aa: ASSPGGGAETEAF
j_gene: TRBJ1-1
v_gene: TRBV5-1
d_gene: .
abundance: .

CDR3aa: ASSPQTGGAQETQY
j_gene: TRBJ2-5
v_gene: TRBV18
d_gene: TRBD2
abundance: .

CDR3aa: ASRPGTATLNEQF
j_gene: TRBJ2-1
v_gene: TRBV6-5
d_gene: TRBD1
abundance: .

CDR3aa: ASGDGGNTEAF
j_gene: TRBJ1-1
v_gene: TRBV2
d_gene: .
abundance: .

CDR3aa: ASSSYRGNTEAF
j_gene: TRBJ1-1
v_gene: TRBV11-1
d_gene: TRBD1
abundance: few

CDR3aa: ASSLATGAFYGYT
j_gene: TRBJ1-2
v_gene: TRBV5-1
d_gene: TRBD1
abundance: .

CDR3aa: ASSDPTGGKVEAF
j_gene: TRBJ1-1
v_gene: TRBV10-2
d_gene: TRBD1
abundance: .

CDR3aa: AISFGDSGPNYGYT
j_gene: TRBJ1-2
v_gene: TRBV10-3
d_gene: TRBD1
abundance: .

CDR3aa: ASSQTGGVNEKLF
j_gene: TRBJ1-4
v_gene: TRBV2
d_gene: TRBD1
abundance: .

CDR3aa: ASSERGGGTGNEKLF
j_gene: TRBJ1-4
v_gene: TRBV9
d_gene: TRBD1
abundance: .

CDR3aa: ASSPTGGYEQY
j_gene: TRBJ2-7
v_gene: TRBV28
d_gene: TRBD2
abundance: .

CDR3aa: ASCLGALLETQY
j_gene: TRBJ2-5
v_gene: TRBV5-1
d_gene: .
abundance: .

CDR3aa: ASSLGAQEKLF
j_gene: TRBJ1-4
v_gene: TRBV5-1
d_gene: .
abundance: .

CDR3aa: ASSIGQGAGGELF
j_gene: TRBJ2-2
v_gene: TRBV19
d_gene: TRBD1
abundance: .

CDR3aa: SSTPRGGNYGYT
j_gene: TRBJ1-2
v_gene: TRBV30
d_gene: .
abundance: .

CDR3aa: ASSLGTAVNTEAF
j_gene: TRBJ1-1
v_gene: TRBV4-1
d_gene: TRBD1
abundance: .

CDR3aa: ASSSQGQNQF
j_gene: TRBJ2-1
v_gene: TRBV5-1
d_gene: .
abundance: .

CDR3aa: ASSTGQGGYT
j_gene: TRBJ1-2
v_gene: TRBV7-9
d_gene: TRBD1
abundance: .

CDR3aa: SVQSTDTQY
j_gene: TRBJ2-3
v_gene: TRBV29-1
d_gene: .
abundance: .

CDR3aa: AWSLNTGELF
j_gene: TRBJ2-2
v_gene: TRBV30
d_gene: .
abundance: once

CDR3aa: ASSEDSFYNSPLH
j_gene: TRBJ1-6
v_gene: TRBV6-1
d_gene: .
abundance: .

CDR3aa: ASQRATDEKLF
j_gene: TRBJ1-4
v_gene: TRBV2
d_gene: .
abundance: .

CDR3aa: ASSFGGVYEQF
j_gene: TRBJ2-1
v_gene: TRBV5-1
d_gene: .
abundance: .

CDR3aa: ASSVPGTGPLQY
j_gene: TRBJ2-7
v_gene: TRBV25-1
d_gene: TRBD1
abundance: once

CDR3aa: ASSRQGNLLGEQY
j_gene: TRBJ2-7
v_gene: TRBV6-5
d_gene: TRBD1
abundance: few

CDR3aa: ATSTGTQYEQY
j_gene: TRBJ2-7
v_gene: TRBV15
d_gene: .
abundance: .

CDR3aa: ASSRDRGTDTQY
j_gene: TRBJ2-3
v_gene: TRBV5-1
d_gene: TRBD1
abundance: .

CDR3aa: ASSFGQGLNSPLH
j_gene: TRBJ1-6
v_gene: TRBV5-4
d_gene: .
abundance: .

CDR3aa: SVVVGAETQY
j_gene: TRBJ2-5
v_gene: TRBV29-1
d_gene: .
abundance: once

CDR3aa: ASSIGDRARQPQH
j_gene: TRBJ1-5
v_gene: TRBV19
d_gene: TRBD1
abundance: .

CDR3aa: ASSLAGNQPQH
j_gene: TRBJ1-5
v_gene: TRBV2
d_gene: .
abundance: .

CDR3aa: ASSFTRTGGYT
j_gene: TRBJ1-2
v_gene: TRBV7-3
d_gene: .
abundance: .

CDR3aa: ASSLGVYDEKLF
j_gene: TRBJ1-4
v_gene: TRBV7-2
d_gene: .
abundance: .

CDR3aa: SVWGRRNYGYT
j_gene: TRBJ1-2
v_gene: TRBV29-1
d_gene: .
abundance: .

CDR3aa: ASSDSGDTQY
j_gene: TRBJ2-3
v_gene: TRBV2
d_gene: .
abundance: .